Sequencing of this T cell receptor beta chain was carried out in a study of radiotherapy plus CTLA-4 blockade in lung cancer. Study context: Objective response rate was 18%; disease control rate, approximately 30%.

Here immunoSEQ multiplex PCR was the method, and the copy in TCRdb shows in-frame clones only, minus some. The data contain about 81,000 clones, approximately 75% of them singletons. Remarks on this clone: What it binds is unknown.

General study findings and limits: Clones of tumor-derived TCRs expanded in blood after radiotherapy plus ipilimumab.

CDR3 length equals 18 residues. The V and J ends lost 0 bases and 1 base respectively, with 18 bases between them. Germline V gene sequence: CDR1 MGHRA, CDR2 YSYEKL. Sequences were derived from peripheral blood, sampled from a patient treated with radiotherapy plus ipilimumab. The rearrangement joins TRBV4-1 to TRBJ1-1; tentative D call: TRBD1 (5 bases). This TCR came from a human donor with non-small cell lung cancer that progressed on radiotherapy plus ipilimumab. CDR3 sequence reads: CASSQDRGVGMENTEAFF. CDR3 nucleotides: TGCGCCAGCAGCCAAGATAGGGGTGTAGGGATGGAGAACACTGAAGCTTTCTTT.